This passage covers 20 T cell receptor beta chains from one sample sequenced in a study of OX40 agonist ivuxolimab in advanced cancers. Measured with immunoSEQ multiplex PCR; TCRdb has only the in-frame clones, and not every one. This table has tens of thousands of clones, roughly 90% appearing once. The specimen comprised CD4+ or CD8+ T cells sorted from blood, sampled in a trial of the OX40 agonist ivuxolimab. The source is an adult with an advanced solid tumor such as melanoma, head and neck, liver or kidney cancer.

This rearrangement joins TRBV5-1 to TRBJ1-1; maybe TRBD1 (5 bases). This CDR3 region has 15 residues. The germline gives CDR1 SGHRS, CDR2 YFSETQ. The ends were cut back, 0 bases at V and 4 bases at J, with 13 bases in the middle. CDR3 sequence reads: CASSLAGTLGTEAFF. The DNA for the CDR3 is TGCGCCAGCAGCTTGGCCGGGACGCTTGGCACTGAAGCTTTCTTT. The full variable domain, completed using reference TRBV5-1 and TRBJ1-1, is KAGVTQTPRYLIKTRGQQVTLSCSPISGHRSVSWYQQTPGQGLQFLFEYFSETQRNKGNFPGRFSGRQFSNSRSEMNVSTLELGDSALYLCASSLAGTLGTEAFFGQGTRLTVV.

The CDR3 coding sequence is TGTGCCAGCAGCTTAGAGTGGACAGGGGTAAAGGGCGATGAGCAGTTCTTC. This gives the protein CASSLEWTGVKGDEQFF. This chain joins TRBV7-9 and TRBJ2-1; 9 bases are shared with TRBD1. Germline V lookup: CDR1 SEHNR, CDR2 FQNEAQ (reference sequence). There are 17 residues in the CDR3. The J segment lost 8 bases and the V segment lost 1 base, leaving 12 bases of the junction unmatched.

This clone was counted between two and nine times. J is TRBJ1-1 and V is TRBV19, with 7 bases aligning to TRBD1. Germline V CDR1 and CDR2: LNHDA, SQIVND (reference sequence). J gave up 3 bases and V 3 bases, and 10 bases lay outside the gene matches. The length of the CDR3 is 16 residues. The DNA for the CDR3 is TGTGCCAGTAGTATCGGGAGGGGGCGCGGTCACACTGAAGCTTTCTTT. Translated: CASSIGRGRGHTEAFF.

V is TRBV6-6 and J is TRBJ1-2; D perhaps matches TRBD1 (5 bases). The CDR3 totals 15 residues. Trimming removed 5 bases at V and 0 bases at J, with 13 bases between. Germline CDR1 is MNHNY and CDR2 is SVGAGI (reference sequence). This CDR3 reads CASSERGVANYGYTF. CDR3 nucleotides: TGTGCCAGCAGTGAGCGAGGGGTCGCTAACTATGGCTACACCTTC.

This chain connects TRBV9 to TRBJ2-5, with 9 bases aligning to TRBD2. The CDR3 runs 17 residues. The germline V gene has CDR1 SGDLS and CDR2 YYNGEE. Losses at the gene ends were 0 bases for V and 4 bases for J; bases not matched to a gene: 10. CDR3 amino acids: CASSVAGSGRGLETQYF. In DNA, the CDR3 is TGTGCCAGCAGCGTAGCGGGTAGCGGGAGAGGTTTAGAGACCCAGTACTTC.

The V and J genes are TRBV2 and TRBJ2-5; maybe TRBD1 (6 bases). The CDR3 extends over 13 amino acids. The germline V and J ends were trimmed by 5 bases and 0 bases, with 7 bases remaining between them. CDR1 is SNHLY and CDR2 is FYNNEI in the germline V gene. CDR3 sequence: CASSTGYQETQYF. The CDR3 DNA reads as TGTGCCAGCAGTACAGGGTACCAAGAGACCCAGTACTTC.

The chain combines TRBV28 with TRBJ2-5, with TRBD2 as a possible D gene (6 bases). The better agreement between TRBJ2-7 and the DNA end casts doubt on the J call. Per germline, CDR1 MDHEN and CDR2 SYDVKM. CDR3 length: 15 residues. CDR3 amino acids: CASGGASASSYEQYF. For the CDR3, the DNA is TGTGCCAGCGGGGGAGCTAGCGCGAGCTCCTACGAGCAGTACTTC.

The chain combines TRBV7-3 with TRBJ2-7; 13 nucleotides match TRBD2. V was clipped by 1 base and J by 2 bases; unmatched bases: 23. The CDR3 has 23 amino acids. From germline, CDR1 is SGHTA and CDR2 FQGTGA. As DNA, the CDR3 is TGTGCCAGCAGCTTAATCGGGCCCGTAGGGGGACTAGCGGGACACGGACCTGCCTACGAGCAGTACTTC. Translating gives CASSLIGPVGGLAGHGPAYEQYF.

On this clone: Because the CDR3 is missing its conserved closing phenylalanine or tryptophan, this is likely a read error. This rearrangement joins TRBV7-2 to TRBJ1-2, with D unresolved. V lost 4 bases and J 7 bases, leaving 10 bases between the germline ends. Germline V gene sequence: CDR1 SGHTA, CDR2 FQGNSA. The CDR3 consists of 12 residues. This chain's CDR3 is CASSSILRGYTL. CDR3 coding DNA: TGTGCCAGCAGCTCAATCCTCCGTGGCTACACCCTC.

The V gene is TRBV11-2, the J gene TRBJ2-3, with D hard to call. Per germline, CDR1 SGHAT and CDR2 FQNNGV. The V end lost 2 bases, the J end lost 7 bases, and 13 bases lay between the germline ends. This CDR3 comprises 14 residues. The CDR3 here is CASSLSPFPNTQYF. In nucleotides, the CDR3 is TGTGCCAGCAGCTTAAGCCCCTTCCCTAATACGCAGTATTTT.

This clone was seen only once. The V gene is TRBV6-5, the J gene TRBJ1-1; D is unresolved. V gave up 4 bases and J gave up 1 base, with 7 bases separating them. Germline V CDR1 and CDR2: MNHEY, SVGAGI. This CDR3 is built from 13 residues. The CDR3 loop is CASSLFKNTEAFF. DNA for the CDR3: TGTGCCAGCAGTTTGTTCAAGAACACTGAAGCTTTCTTT.

The DNA for the CDR3 is TGTGCCAGCTCCTCGGGACGGGGGGCATATCAGCCCCAGCATTTT. Its translation is CASSSGRGAYQPQHF. The chain couples TRBV6-6 to TRBJ1-5; tentatively, D is TRBD1 (6 bases). The CDR3 spans 15 residues. CDR1 and CDR2 from the germline V gene are MNHNY and SVGAGI (reference sequence). Trimming removed 8 bases from V and 5 bases from J, with 19 bases in between.

The CDR3 coding sequence is TGTGCCACCAGCAGGCAGGCGCAACGATCCTATGGCTACACCTTC. Protein sequence: CATSRQAQRSYGYTF. The chain joins TRBV15 to TRBJ1-2; D is ambiguous. Germline V lookup: CDR1 LNHNV, CDR2 YYDKDF (reference sequence). CDR3 length equals 15 residues. V was clipped by 3 bases and J by 4 bases, with 15 bases between them.

The rearrangement joins TRBV18 to TRBJ1-1; TRBD1 matches at 8 bases. V lost 2 bases, J lost 4 bases, and 12 bases stayed unmatched. The germline CDR1 and CDR2 sequences are KGHSH and LQKENI. The CDR3 length is 17 residues. CDR3 nucleotides: TGTGCCAGCTCACCAGTCTTCTCGACAGGGGTATTCACTGAAGCTTTCTTT. Translated, it gives CASSPVFSTGVFTEAFF.

V and J are TRBV7-9 and TRBJ2-7, with 7 bases that match TRBD2. The CDR3 length is 13 residues. Germline CDR1 reads SEHNR; CDR2 reads FQNEAQ (reference sequence). V lost 8 bases and J lost 4; bases outside the gene matches: 8. The CDR3 sequence: CASGAGEWYEQYF. CDR3 DNA sequence: TGTGCCAGCGGGGCGGGAGAATGGTACGAGCAGTACTTC.

V and J are TRBV11-2 and TRBJ2-1; the D gene is possibly TRBD2 (5 bases). The CDR3 totals 13 residues. The germline V gene has CDR1 SGHAT and CDR2 FQNNGV. Trimming cost V 5 bases and J 6 bases, with 11 bases left between them. CDR3 region: CASSVLVTNEQFF. The CDR3 DNA reads as TGTGCCAGCAGCGTACTAGTAACCAATGAGCAGTTCTTC.

This rearrangement joins TRBV11-2 to TRBJ2-7, with D unresolved. Germline V gene sequence: CDR1 SGHAT, CDR2 FQNNGV. CDR3 size: 14 residues. Trimming cost V 0 bases and J 6 bases, with 12 bases left between them. The CDR3 DNA sequence: TGTGCCAGCAGCTTAGATCGACGGGTTGGCGAGCAGTACTTC. Translated, it gives CASSLDRRVGEQYF.

This chain connects TRBV12-5 to TRBJ2-2; a possible D gene is TRBD1 (5 bases). The CDR3 covers 13 residues. Germline V gene lookup returns CDR1 LGHNT and CDR2 FRNRAP. The V gene lost 6 bases and the J gene lost 1 base, with 6 bases spanning the gap. CDR3 region: CASGRGNTGELFF. DNA of the CDR3: TGTGCTAGTGGAAGGGGGAACACCGGGGAGCTGTTTTTT.

The chain combines TRBV5-4 with TRBJ2-1, with D possibly being TRBD2 (6 bases). Looked up from germline, CDR1 is SGHNT and CDR2 is YYREEE (reference sequence). CDR3 length: 16 amino acids. Trimming cost V 4 bases and J 3 bases, with 17 bases left between them. CDR3 protein: CASSQDRSGFYNEQFF. The DNA of the CDR3 is TGTGCCAGCAGCCAAGACCGGAGCGGGTTCTACAATGAGCAGTTCTTC.

The V call is TRBV5-8, the J call TRBJ2-3; 10 nucleotides line up with TRBD1. CDR1 is SGHTS and CDR2 is YDEGEE in the germline V gene. The length of the CDR3 is 15 residues. The V segment lost 4 bases and the J segment 4 bases; nucleotides outside the gene matches: 6. The CDR3 region has the DNA TGTGCCAGCAGCCGGGGACAGGGGATGGCAGATACGCAGTATTTT. This gives the protein CASSRGQGMADTQYF.